The present TCR beta chain was sequenced within a study of blood T cell repertoires in COVID-19. The V segment lost 5 bases and the J segment 12 bases; nucleotides outside the gene matches: 8. The germline gives CDR1 SGHAT, CDR2 FQNNGV. This CDR3 comprises 14 residues. Using immunoSEQ multiplex PCR, the repertoire was profiled, and TCRdb retains in-frame clones only, with some absent. Among roughly 53,000 clones listed, roughly 79% were seen once. The clonotype comes from a human donor in a cohort sampled during active COVID-19. The specimen sequenced was peripheral blood. The rearrangement uses TRBV11-2 and TRBJ2-7; TRBD2 agrees at 15 bases. The CDR3 DNA sequence: TGTGCCAGCAGCCCTAGTGGGACTAGCGGGGGGCCGTACTTC. Its protein is CASSPSGTSGGPYF.